This TCR beta chain was identified during a study of T cells after posttransplantation cyclophosphamide. General study results and limits: Tissue-infiltrating T cells from skin or gut overlapped little with blood T cells.

Turning to this clone: Its matching antigen is unknown.

Germline V gene data show CDR1 as SGHTA and CDR2 as FQGNSA. The CDR3 spans 16 residues. Trimming cost V 4 bases and J 4 bases; bases outside gene matches: 12. The assay was immunoSEQ multiplex PCR, and TCRdb's table has in-frame clones only and misses some. The sample holds 25,000 to 30,000 clones, roughly 85% seen once. This sequence originates from a man aged 45-65 years. The sequenced material came from PBMCs. This chain connects TRBV7-2 to TRBJ1-2; 7 bases fit TRBD1. This CDR3 is CASSSGGAGQSYGYTF. The DNA for the CDR3 is TGTGCCAGCAGCTCCGGGGGCGCGGGACAGAGCTATGGCTACACCTTC. Together with reference TRBV7-2 and TRBJ1-2, the CDR3 gives the full variable domain: GAGVSQSPSNKVTEKGKDVELRCDPISGHTALYWYRQSLGQGLEFLIYFQGNSAPDKSGLPSDRFSAERTGGSVSTLTIQRTQQEDSAVYLCASSSGGAGQSYGYTFGSGTRLTVV.